This TCR beta chain was found in a study of CD8 T cells in ankylosing spondylitis. Study-level findings and limits: Disease-associated clones were CD8+ and fairly uncommon in peripheral blood. Within ankylosing spondylitis blood, a TCR beta motif made up of seven to nine highly homologous variants appeared to be characteristic. There was reportedly significant enrichment of clones that were disease-linked in matched ankylosing spondylitis synovial fluid.

Libraries for TCR beta were made by quantitative 5'-RACE with molecular barcodes. TCRdb reprocessed the 5' RACE reads with MiXCR, giving one entry per CDR3 protein. The sample lists just over 350,000 distinct CDR3 sequences; approximately 22% were seen once. The ends were cut back, 2 bases at V and 1 base at J, with 8 bases in the middle. The CDR3 length is 14 residues. Germline CDR1 reads SGHDN; CDR2 reads FVKESK. On this clonotype: Its antigen is unknown.

The clonotype was recovered from a male donor with ankylosing spondylitis or in good health (not recorded which). The chain recombines TRBV14 with TRBJ1-1, with TRBD1 as a possible D gene (5 bases). Sequencing was carried out using blood, either unsorted or a sorted T cell fraction (not recorded which). DNA for the CDR3: TGTGCCAGCAGCCAACCGACAGAGAACACTGAAGCTTTCTTT. Its translation is CASSQPTENTEAFF. The variable domain in full, completed from reference TRBV14 and TRBJ1-1, reads EAGVTQFPSHSVIEKGQTVTLRCDPISGHDNLYWYRRVMGKEIKFLLHFVKESKQDESGMPNNRFLAERTGGTYSTLKVQPAELEDSGVYFCASSQPTENTEAFFGQGTRLTVV.